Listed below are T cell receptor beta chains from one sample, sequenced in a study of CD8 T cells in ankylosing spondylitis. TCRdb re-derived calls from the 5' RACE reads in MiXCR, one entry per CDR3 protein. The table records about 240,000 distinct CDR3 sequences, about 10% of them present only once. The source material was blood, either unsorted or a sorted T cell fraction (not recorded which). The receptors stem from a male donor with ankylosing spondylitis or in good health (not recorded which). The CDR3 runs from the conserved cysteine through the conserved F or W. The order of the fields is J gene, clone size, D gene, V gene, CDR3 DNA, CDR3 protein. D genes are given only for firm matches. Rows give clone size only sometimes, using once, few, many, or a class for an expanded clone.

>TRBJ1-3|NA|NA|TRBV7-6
TGTGCCAGCAGCCGCCGGGACGCGGGACACACCATATATTTT
CASSRRDAGHTIYF
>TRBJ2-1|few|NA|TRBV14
TGTGCCAGCAGCCCGCCGGAGTTCTCCTACAATGAGCAGTTCTTC
CASSPPEFSYNEQFF
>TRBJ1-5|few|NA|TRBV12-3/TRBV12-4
TGTGCCAGCACTCTGATAGGACAAAACAATCAGCCCCAGCATTTT
CASTLIGQNNQPQHF
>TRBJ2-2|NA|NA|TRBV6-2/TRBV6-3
TGTGCCAGCAGTTACTTGGGTTACGGGGAGCTGTTTTTT
CASSYLGYGELFF
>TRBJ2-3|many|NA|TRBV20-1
TGCAGTGCTAGAGCTGCAAGCACCTCTACGCAGTATTTT
CSARAASTSTQYF
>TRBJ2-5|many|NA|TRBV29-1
TGCAGCGTTGAAGCAGGCCGGACACAAGAGACCCAGTACTTC
CSVEAGRTQETQYF
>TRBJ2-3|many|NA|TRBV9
TGTGCCAGCAGCGTACTCCGGGGAAGCACAGATACGCAGTATTTT
CASSVLRGSTDTQYF
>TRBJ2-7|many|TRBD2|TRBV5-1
TGCGCCAGCAGCTTCACTAGCGGGGGTAGCGAGCAGTACTTC
CASSFTSGGSEQYF
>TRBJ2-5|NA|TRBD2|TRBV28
TGTGCCAGCAGTCCGGGGGGGGAAGAGACCCAGTACTTC
CASSPGGEETQYF
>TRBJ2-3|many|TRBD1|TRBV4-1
TGCGCCAGCAGCCGCACAGGGGTGGCAGATACGCAGTATTTT
CASSRTGVADTQYF
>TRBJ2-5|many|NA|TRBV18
TGTGCCAGCTCACTAGCCCGACTTCAAGAGACCCAGTACTTC
CASSLARLQETQYF
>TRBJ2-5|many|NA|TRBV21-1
TGTGCCAGCAGCACCGCAGAGACCCAAGAGACCCAGTACTTC
CASSTAETQETQYF
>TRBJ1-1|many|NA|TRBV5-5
TGTGCCAGCAGCTTTCGGGCGGAGATGAACACTGAAGCTTTCTTT
CASSFRAEMNTEAFF
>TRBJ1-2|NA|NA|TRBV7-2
TGTGCCAGCAGCCCGCGTTTTGGATCGTATGGCTACACCTTC
CASSPRFGSYGYTF
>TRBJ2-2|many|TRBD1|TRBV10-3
TGTGCCATCAGTGACCGGGACAGGGGGCCTGTCGGGGAGCTGTTTTTT
CAISDRDRGPVGELFF
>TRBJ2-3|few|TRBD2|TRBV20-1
TGCAGTGCTAGGCCAGCGGGGACAGATACGCAGTATTTT
CSARPAGTDTQYF
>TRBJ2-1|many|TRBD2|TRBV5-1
TGCGCCAGCACCAACCCTAGCGGGGCCTCCTACAATGAGCAGTTCTTC
CASTNPSGASYNEQFF
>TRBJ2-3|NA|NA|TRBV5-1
TGCGCCAGCAGCTTCGGGGACGGGAGTAGAGATACGCAGTATTTT
CASSFGDGSRDTQYF
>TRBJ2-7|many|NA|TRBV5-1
TGCGCCAGCAGCCGCCCAGCGTACGTTGAGAACGAGCAGTACTTC
CASSRPAYVENEQYF
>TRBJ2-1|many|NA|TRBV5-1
TGCGCCAGCAGCTTTATCCGGAATGAGCAGTTCTTC
CASSFIRNEQFF
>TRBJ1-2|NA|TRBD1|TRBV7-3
TGTGCCAGCAGCTTAAAGGCGTTCGGACAGGGAGGAGGCTACACCTTC
CASSLKAFGQGGGYTF
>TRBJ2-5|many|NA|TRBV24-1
TGTGCCACCAGTGATCCCACACCGGTCCCTGGGGACCCGAGGGGAGAGACCCAGTACTTC
CATSDPTPVPGDPRGETQYF
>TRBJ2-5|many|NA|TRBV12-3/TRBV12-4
TGTGCCAGCAGTTTATACCGGGGAAAAGAGACCCAGTACTTC
CASSLYRGKETQYF
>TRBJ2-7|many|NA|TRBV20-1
TGCAGTGCTAGAGATCAGGAAGCTAGGACGTACGAGCAGTACTTC
CSARDQEARTYEQYF
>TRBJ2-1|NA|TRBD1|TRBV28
TGTGCCAGCAGTCAAGGGACAGGGGGCCTCGATGAGCAGTTCTTC
CASSQGTGGLDEQFF
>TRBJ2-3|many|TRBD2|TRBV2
TGTGCCAGCAAGACGGGAGGGGGCACAGATACGCAGTATTTT
CASKTGGGTDTQYF
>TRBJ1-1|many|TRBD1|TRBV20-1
TGCAGTGCTAGAGATTCGACAGGGCATGAAGCTTTCTTT
CSARDSTGHEAFF
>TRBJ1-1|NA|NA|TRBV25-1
TGTGCCAGCAGCTGGCTTTCGACAGAGAACACTGAAGCTTTCTTT
CASSWLSTENTEAFF
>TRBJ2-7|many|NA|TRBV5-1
TGCGCCAGCATGGGGACTGGAAGCTCCTACGAGCAGTACTTC
CASMGTGSSYEQYF
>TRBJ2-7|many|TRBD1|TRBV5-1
TGCGCCAGCAGCTTCGGTGACAGGGCCGACGAGCAGTACTTC
CASSFGDRADEQYF
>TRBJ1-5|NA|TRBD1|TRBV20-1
TGCAGCCTCTGGGGGCAGGGGGTGGTAGTGCGGCAGCCCCAGCATTTT
CSLWGQGVVVRQPQHF
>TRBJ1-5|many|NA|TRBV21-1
TGTGCCAGCAGCAAAAGAGAGAGAATGGACAATCAGCCCCAGCATTTT
CASSKRERMDNQPQHF
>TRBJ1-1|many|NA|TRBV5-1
TGCGCCAGCAGCCCTATCCCGGACAGAAACACTGAAGCTTTCTTT
CASSPIPDRNTEAFF
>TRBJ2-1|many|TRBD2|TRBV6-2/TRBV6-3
TGTGCCAGCAGTTACTCCCCCTCAGGACTAGCGGGATTGGGAAGATACAATGAGCAGTTCTTC
CASSYSPSGLAGLGRYNEQFF
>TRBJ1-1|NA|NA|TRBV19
TGTGCCAGTAGGCCCACAGGGCGCTCAGCGACTGAAGCTTTCTTT
CASRPTGRSATEAFF
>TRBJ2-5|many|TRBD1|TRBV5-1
TGCGCCAGCAGCTTTTGGGGGACAGCTTCTTACTTC
CASSFWGTASYF
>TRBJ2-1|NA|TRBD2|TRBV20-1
TGCAGTGCTAGACCGATATGGCAAGCGGGGAGCTCCTACAATGAGCAGTTCTTC
CSARPIWQAGSSYNEQFF
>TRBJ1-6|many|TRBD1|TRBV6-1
TGTGCCAGCAGCCCCGGGACAGAGAGCTCCTATAATTCACCCCTCCACTTT
CASSPGTESSYNSPLHF
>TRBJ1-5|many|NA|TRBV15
TGTGCCACCAGCAGAGATAGGGGCAATCAGCCCCAGCATTTT
CATSRDRGNQPQHF
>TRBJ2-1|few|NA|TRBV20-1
TGCAGTGCTCGCGGTTTTGAGGGTGGCTCCTACAATGAGCAGTTCTTC
CSARGFEGGSYNEQFF
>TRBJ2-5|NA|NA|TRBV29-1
TGCAGCGTGCTGACAGGCCAAGAGACCCAGTACTTC
CSVLTGQETQYF
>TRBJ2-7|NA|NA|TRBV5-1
TGCGCCAGCAGCCCTGTGACCAGGGGAAAAAGACCCTACGAGCAGTACTTC
CASSPVTRGKRPYEQYF
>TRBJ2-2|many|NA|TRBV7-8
TGTGCCAGCAGCTTTACCGCCGGCTTGAACACCGGGGAGCTGTTTTTT
CASSFTAGLNTGELFF
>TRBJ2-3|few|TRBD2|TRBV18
TGTGCCAGCAAAAATAGCGGGGCTAGCACAGATACGCAGTATTTT
CASKNSGASTDTQYF
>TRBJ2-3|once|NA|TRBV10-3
TGTGCCTACTGGGTCACGCCCACAGATACGCAGTATTTT
CAYWVTPTDTQYF
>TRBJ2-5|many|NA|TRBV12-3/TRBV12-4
TGTGCCAGCAGTTTCGCAGGAGGTAGTAAGACCCAGTACTTC
CASSFAGGSKTQYF
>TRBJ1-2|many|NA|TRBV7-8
TGTGCCAGCAGCTTTGATAGGTTTAACTATGGCTACACCTTC
CASSFDRFNYGYTF
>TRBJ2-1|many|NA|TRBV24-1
TGTGCCACCAGTGATTTATGGGGAACGGACCAAAACAATGAGCAGTTCTTC
CATSDLWGTDQNNEQFF
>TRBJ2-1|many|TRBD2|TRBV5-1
TGCGCCAGCAGCCAGGGACTAGCGGGCAGCTCCTACAATGAGCAGTTCTTC
CASSQGLAGSSYNEQFF
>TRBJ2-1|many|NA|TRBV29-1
TGCAGCGTCCAAGGGGAACTCAGGAGGACCTACAATGAGCAGTTCTTC
CSVQGELRRTYNEQFF
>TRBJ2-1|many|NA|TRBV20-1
TGCAGTGCTGAGGGGAGCTCCTACAATGAGCAGTTCTTC
CSAEGSSYNEQFF
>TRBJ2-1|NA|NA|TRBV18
TGTGCCAGCTCACCTTATAGTCGAAGGACCTACAATGAGCAGTTCTTC
CASSPYSRRTYNEQFF
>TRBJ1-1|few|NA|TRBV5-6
TGTGCCAGCAGCCGCGGAGCCTTGGGGGACACTGAAGCTTTCTTT
CASSRGALGDTEAFF
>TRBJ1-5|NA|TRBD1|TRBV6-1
TGTGCCAGCAGTGGGGGACAGAAGAATCAGCCCCAGCATTTT
CASSGGQKNQPQHF
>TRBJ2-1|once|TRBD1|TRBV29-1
TGCAGCGTTGATTGGACAGGGAACGAGCAGTTCTTC
CSVDWTGNEQFF
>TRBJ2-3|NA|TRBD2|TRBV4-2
TGTGCCAGCAGCCAAGATTATATCGCGGGAGGCGATACGCAGTATTTT
CASSQDYIAGGDTQYF